The 27 T cell receptor beta chains presented below share a single source sample, sequenced in a study of technical replicates of blood from a few donors. Assay used: immunoSEQ multiplex PCR; TCRdb lists only in-frame clones, some missing. Here the sample spans tens of thousands of clones, over 90% being singletons. Material: T cells isolated from PBMCs. These receptors came from a human donor in good health.

The chain combines TRBV14 with TRBJ2-3; 11 positions match TRBD2. This CDR3 has 15 amino acids. V lost 4 bases, J lost 2 bases, and 2 bases stayed unmatched. Germline V gene data show CDR1 as SGHDN and CDR2 as FVKESK. CDR3: CASSRTSGYTDTQYF. The CDR3 bases are TGTGCCAGCAGCCGGACTAGCGGGTACACAGATACGCAGTATTTT.

CDR3 amino acids: CASRGQGYTGELFF. The CDR3, as DNA: TGTGCCAGCAGGGGACAGGGTTACACCGGGGAGCTGTTTTTT. The gene calls are TRBV2 and TRBJ2-2, with TRBD1 matching over 9 bases. Trimming took 6 bases from V and 3 from J; bases not matched to a gene: 2. CDR3 length: 14 amino acids. CDR1 is SNHLY, CDR2 FYNNEI, per germline.

The rearrangement joins TRBV4-1 to TRBJ1-2, with 8 positions matching TRBD1. J gave up 2 bases and V 0 bases, and 8 bases lay outside the gene matches. CDR3 length: 17 amino acids. Germline V gene data show CDR1 as MGHRA and CDR2 as YSYEKL. The CDR3 region has the DNA TGCGCCAGCAGCCAAGAGGGACAGGTTATCCTCAACTATGGCTACACCTTC. Protein sequence: CASSQEGQVILNYGYTF.

CDR3 in amino acids: CASSTGETQYF. The CDR3 DNA follows: TGTGCCAGTAGTACCGGAGAGACCCAGTACTTC. The rearrangement joins TRBV19 to TRBJ2-5; no clear D gene. The CDR3 is made up of 11 amino acids. Trimming stripped 4 bases from V and 4 bases from J, with 4 bases between. Per germline, CDR1 LNHDA and CDR2 SQIVND (reference sequence).

The V gene is TRBV5-4, the J gene TRBJ2-5, with 9 nucleotides matching TRBD1. CDR3 length equals 16 residues. Germline trimming cut 2 bases from V and 5 bases from J; bases unmatched to any gene: 10. Germline CDR1 reads SGHNT; CDR2 reads YYREEE (reference sequence). In DNA form, the CDR3 reads TGTGCCAGCAGCTTACCTACAGGGGGCGGAAGGGAGACCCAGTACTTC. This translates into CASSLPTGGGRETQYF.

This clone was observed once. V and J are TRBV28 and TRBJ2-7, with TRBD1 matching 7 bases. Germline lookup yields CDR1 MDHEN and CDR2 SYDVKM. This CDR3 is built from 13 residues. The V and J ends lost 5 bases and 5 bases, in that order; junction bases with no gene match: 6. The CDR3 region is CASSQTGLHEQYF. The CDR3 DNA is TGTGCCAGCAGTCAGACAGGGTTGCACGAGCAGTACTTC.

This chain uses TRBV15 with TRBJ2-3; perhaps TRBD1 as D (5 bases). CDR3 length equals 16 residues. Germline V gene data show CDR1 as LNHNV and CDR2 as YYDKDF (reference sequence). V lost 0 bases and J lost 6, with 16 bases in between. Written as DNA, the CDR3 is TGTGCCACCAGCAGAGATGGGGCAGGGTGGCGGGATACGCAGTATTTT. This encodes CATSRDGAGWRDTQYF.

The rearrangement joins TRBV5-4 to TRBJ2-7, with D perhaps TRBD2 (6 bases). This CDR3 comprises 15 residues. Germline assignment: CDR1 SGHNT and CDR2 YYREEE (reference sequence). V dropped 4 bases and J dropped 2 bases, with 16 bases sitting between them. The CDR3 DNA sequence: TGTGCCAGCAGCCCCTCCAGCGGGTGGGCCTACGAGCAGTACTTC. It encodes CASSPSSGWAYEQYF.

This rearrangement joins TRBV10-3 to TRBJ2-1; 7 bases are shared with TRBD1. The germline CDR1 and CDR2 sequences are ENHRY and SYGVKD. V was clipped by 4 bases and J by 6 bases; unmatched bases: 9. The CDR3 has 15 residues. This chain's CDR3 is CAISALNAGGNEQFF. The CDR3, as DNA: TGTGCCATCAGTGCATTGAATGCAGGGGGCAATGAGCAGTTCTTC.

This clone was detected a few times. V gene TRBV30 combines with J gene TRBJ2-7; 8 bases align to TRBD2. The CDR3 is 14 amino acids. The V gene's germline CDR1 is GTSNPN and CDR2 SVGIG (reference sequence). Losses at the gene ends were 3 bases for V and 2 bases for J; bases not matched to a gene: 6. CDR3 sequence (DNA): TGTGCCTGGAGCACGCGGGGACTAGCCTACGAGCAGTACTTC. As protein: CAWSTRGLAYEQYF.

V and J are TRBV2 and TRBJ1-5; D may be TRBD1 (6 bases). The V end lost 2 bases, the J end lost 4 bases, and 9 bases lay between the germline ends. This CDR3 has 14 residues. Per the germline V gene, CDR1 is SNHLY and CDR2 is FYNNEI. CDR3 amino acids: CASSELGANQPQHF. The CDR3 DNA reads as TGTGCCAGCAGTGAACTGGGGGCTAATCAGCCCCAGCATTTT.

V is TRBV7-2 and J is TRBJ2-5; perhaps TRBD1 as D (5 bases). Trimming left V 2 bases short and J 7 bases short, with 26 bases between. The CDR3 is 18 residues long. CDR1 and CDR2 from the germline V gene are SGHTA and FQGNSA. The CDR3 coding sequence is TGTGCCAGCAGCTTATATTCAATTGGGGTTTTAGGGGAAGGGACCCAGTACTTC. Translating it yields CASSLYSIGVLGEGTQYF. The full variable domain, in which reference TRBV7-2 and TRBJ2-5 provide the parts outside the CDR3, is GAGVSQSPSNKVTEKGKDVELRCDPISGHTALYWYRQSLGQGLEFLIYFQGNSAPDKSGLPSDRFSAERTGGSVSTLTIQRTQQEDSAVYLCASSLYSIGVLGEGTQYFGPGTRLLVL.

The chain joins TRBV7-2 to TRBJ1-4; 10 bases map to TRBD1. This CDR3 has 14 residues. CDR1 and CDR2 from the germline V gene are SGHTA and FQGNSA. The V segment lost 5 bases and the J segment 7 bases; nucleotides outside the gene matches: 4. CDR3 protein: CASSPDRGSEKLFF. CDR3 in DNA: TGTGCCAGCAGCCCGGACAGGGGGTCTGAAAAACTGTTTTTT.

The CDR3 coding sequence is TGTGCCAGCAGCTCCGGCAGAGGCTACGAGCAGTACTTC. It is translated as CASSSGRGYEQYF. This chain connects TRBV5-6 to TRBJ2-7; D gene unclear. V was clipped by 3 bases and J by 3 bases, with 10 bases between them. CDR1 and CDR2 (germline): SGHDT, YYEEEE. The CDR3 runs 13 residues.

The chain carries TRBV10-1 and TRBJ2-1; D is possibly TRBD1 (6 bases). V was cut by 8 bases and J by 7 bases, with 15 bases left in between. Germline lookup yields CDR1 WNHNN and CDR2 SYGVQD (reference sequence). The CDR3 consists of 13 residues. The CDR3 DNA follows: TGCGCCAGCTCGCGAGGGGGAACTAATGAGCAGTTCTTC. Translated, it gives CASSRGGTNEQFF.

The V call is TRBV2, the J call TRBJ1-1; D not resolved. CDR1 is SNHLY, CDR2 FYNNEI, per germline. The V end lost 8 bases, the J end lost 1 base, and 11 bases lay between the germline ends. The CDR3 has 13 residues. The CDR3 sequence is CASRSYANTEAFF. CDR3 sequence (DNA): TGTGCCAGCCGTAGCTATGCGAACACTGAAGCTTTCTTT.

This chain joins TRBV11-2 and TRBJ2-7; tentative D call: TRBD2 (6 bases). Trimming took 1 base from V and 3 from J, leaving 13 bases between them. The germline gives CDR1 SGHAT, CDR2 FQNNGV. This CDR3 spans 15 amino acids. CDR3 in amino acids: CASSLVGGEFYEQYF. DNA for the CDR3: TGTGCCAGCAGCTTAGTGGGGGGAGAGTTCTACGAGCAGTACTTC.

This clone was recorded once. J is TRBJ1-2 and V is TRBV7-3; 7 nucleotides agree with TRBD1. The V gene end was trimmed by 6 bases and the J gene end by 6 bases; junction bases not matched to a gene: 7. The CDR3 consists of 13 residues. Per germline, CDR1 SGHTA and CDR2 FQGTGA. The CDR3 region has the DNA TGTGCCAGCAGTCTCCACAGGGGTGATGGCTACACCTTC. Translating gives CASSLHRGDGYTF.

CDR3 coding DNA: TGTGCCAGCAGCGCCGGACAGGGGAGTGTTAATGAGCAGTTCTTC. This gives the protein CASSAGQGSVNEQFF. The chain couples TRBV5-4 to TRBJ2-1; 9 bases line up with TRBD1. This CDR3 contains 15 residues. Germline V gene lookup returns CDR1 SGHNT and CDR2 YYREEE (reference sequence). V lost 4 bases to trimming and J lost 7 bases; unmatched junction nucleotides: 9.

This clone has just a few counts. The chain uses TRBV19 and TRBJ1-1; TRBD1 agrees at 10 bases. Trimming took 4 bases from V and 6 from J; bases not matched to a gene: 8. This CDR3 is 15 amino acids long. Germline assignment: CDR1 LNHDA and CDR2 SQIVND (reference sequence). The CDR3 DNA is TGTGCCAGTAGTACTAGGACAGGGGGAAAGGCTGAAGCTTTCTTT. Translation gives CASSTRTGGKAEAFF.

This clone was observed a few times. This chain joins TRBV29-1 and TRBJ1-4; D remains unclear. This CDR3 spans 12 amino acids. CDR1 and CDR2 (germline): SQVTM, ANQGSEA. V was pared by 5 bases and J by 4 bases, with 8 bases between. CDR3 region: CSVRENNEKLFF. The DNA of the CDR3 is TGCAGCGTTCGGGAGAATAATGAAAAACTGTTTTTT. Based on the CDR3 plus reference TRBV29-1 and TRBJ1-4, the full variable domain is SAVISQKPSRDICQRGTSLTIQCQVDSQVTMMFWYRQQPGQSLTLIATANQGSEATYESGFVIDKFPISRPNLTFSTLTVSNMSPEDSSIYLCSVRENNEKLFFGSGTQLSVL.

The gene calls are TRBV14 and TRBJ2-1; TRBD2 might be the D (6 bases). CDR3 size: 13 residues. The V gene lost 5 bases and the J gene lost 14 bases, with 19 bases spanning the gap. In germline, CDR1 is SGHDN, CDR2 FVKESK. DNA of the CDR3: TGTGCCAGCAGCTACACTCGGAGGGGTCGAGAGTTCTTC. Amino acids: CASSYTRRGREFF.

V usage is TRBV28 and J usage is TRBJ1-2; D gene uncertain. Germline assignment: CDR1 MDHEN and CDR2 SYDVKM. This CDR3 has 14 amino acids. Trimming removed 3 bases from V and 0 bases from J, with 8 bases in between. Here the CDR3 DNA reads TGTGCCAGCAGTTTGGCGCGGGCTAACTATGGCTACACCTTC. Translating gives CASSLARANYGYTF.

The V gene is TRBV5-1, the J gene TRBJ2-1, with no clear D. CDR1 SGHRS and CDR2 YFSETQ come from the germline V gene. The length of the CDR3 is 12 residues. V dropped 3 bases and J dropped 5 bases, with 6 bases sitting between them. DNA for the CDR3: TGCGCCAGCAGCTCTCAGGACAATGAGCAGTTCTTC. It is translated as CASSSQDNEQFF.

This clone was seen just once. The chain joins TRBV9 to TRBJ2-1; D possibly corresponds to TRBD2 (6 bases). V was trimmed by 0 bases and J by 4 bases, leaving 20 bases between them. In germline, CDR1 is SGDLS, CDR2 YYNGEE. This CDR3 has 18 residues. The CDR3 loop is CASSVAAGSKSWYNEQFF. The CDR3 region has the DNA TGTGCCAGCAGCGTAGCCGCGGGGTCGAAGTCCTGGTACAATGAGCAGTTCTTC.

The chain combines TRBV6-1 with TRBJ2-1; D is unclear. Germline V CDR1 and CDR2: MNHNS, SASEGT. The CDR3 runs 12 residues. With 3 bases removed from V and 9 bases from J, the gap between germline ends came to 9 bases. The CDR3 DNA sequence: TGTGCCAGCAGTGAGATTAGAAGTGAGCAGTTCTTC. It encodes CASSEIRSEQFF.

The chain uses TRBV5-4 and TRBJ1-6, with 7 bases identical to TRBD1. Germline V gives CDR1 SGHNT, CDR2 YYREEE (reference sequence). The CDR3 contains 17 residues. V shed 0 bases, J shed 8 bases, and the junction held 11 bases outside the gene matches. Here the CDR3 DNA reads TGTGCCAGCAGCTTGGAGGGGGCACGGTGGGCCGATTCACCCCTCCACTTT. It specifies CASSLEGARWADSPLHF.